The clone carrying this TCR beta chain was detected only once. Trimming removed 5 bases from V and 6 bases from J, with 11 bases in between. The CDR3 spans 12 residues. The V gene's germline CDR1 is GTSNPN and CDR2 SVGIG (reference sequence). This entry comes from a study of blood T cell repertoires in COVID-19. Study as a whole: Sources were T cells, B-cell-depleted T cells, or PBMCs; the material itself was cDNA or gDNA.

Libraries were prepared by immunoSEQ multiplex PCR; TCRdb keeps only in-frame clonotypes and omits some of them. The table includes about 80,000 clones, around 80% detected once. The gene calls are TRBV30 and TRBJ2-1; D is perhaps TRBD1 (6 bases). This TCR came from a woman aged 70-85 years with acute or convalescent COVID-19. Specimen: peripheral blood. The CDR3 sequence: CAWRKQGNEQFF. The CDR3, as DNA: TGTGCCTGGCGTAAACAGGGCAATGAGCAGTTCTTC.